Here is one T cell receptor (beta chain) with its context. Antigen: not known. The sample belongs to a study of PD-1 blockade in classical Hodgkin lymphoma. Study-wide points: Complete responders had baseline diversity similar to newly diagnosed patients. In CD4+ cells, TCR diversity went up significantly by C4D1, but in CD8+ cells it did not.

The germline gives CDR1 LGHNA, CDR2 YSLEER. The CDR3 is 16 residues long. Unmatched junction bases numbered 9, after V lost 3 bases and J lost 4 bases. Method: immunoSEQ multiplex PCR; TCRdb's copy keeps in-frame clones and lacks some. The sample has roughly 25,000 clones, roughly four fifths seen once. Each and every patient relapsed after autologous stem cell transplantation, and patients got differing brentuximab vedotin exposure. Best responses fell into complete response, partial response or progressive disease. This chain joins TRBV4-3 and TRBJ2-3; 8 bases are shared with TRBD2. The sequencing used peripheral blood mononuclear cells (PBMCs), collected before the second cycle of nivolumab. This TCR was sampled from a human donor with classical Hodgkin lymphoma. The CDR3 region has the DNA TGCGCCAGCAGCCACTCCCCCGGGGGGGGCGCAGATACGCAGTATTTT. This encodes CASSHSPGGGADTQYF.